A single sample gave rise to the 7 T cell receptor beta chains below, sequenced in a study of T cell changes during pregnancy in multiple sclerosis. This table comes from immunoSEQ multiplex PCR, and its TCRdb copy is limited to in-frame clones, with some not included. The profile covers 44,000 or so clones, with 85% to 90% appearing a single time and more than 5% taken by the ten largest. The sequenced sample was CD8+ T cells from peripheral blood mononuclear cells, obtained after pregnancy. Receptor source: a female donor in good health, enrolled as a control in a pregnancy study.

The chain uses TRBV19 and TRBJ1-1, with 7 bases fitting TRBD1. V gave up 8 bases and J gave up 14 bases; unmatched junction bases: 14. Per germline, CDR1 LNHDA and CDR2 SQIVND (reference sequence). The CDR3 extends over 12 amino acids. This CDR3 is CASRTGERGLFF. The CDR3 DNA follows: TGTGCCAGTCGTACAGGGGAGAGGGGTTTGTTCTTT. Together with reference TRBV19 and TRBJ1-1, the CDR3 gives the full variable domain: DGGITQSPKYLFRKEGQNVTLSCEQNLNHDAMYWYRQDPGQGLRLIYYSQIVNDFQKGDIAEGYSVSREKKESFPLTVTSAQKNPTAFYLCASRTGERGLFFGQGTRLTVV.

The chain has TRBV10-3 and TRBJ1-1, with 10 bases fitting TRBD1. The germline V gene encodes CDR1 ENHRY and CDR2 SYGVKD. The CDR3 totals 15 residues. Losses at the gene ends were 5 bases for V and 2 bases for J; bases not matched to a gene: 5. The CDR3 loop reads CAISTRDRGNTEAFF. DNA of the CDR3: TGTGCCATCAGTACCCGGGACAGGGGTAACACTGAAGCTTTCTTT.

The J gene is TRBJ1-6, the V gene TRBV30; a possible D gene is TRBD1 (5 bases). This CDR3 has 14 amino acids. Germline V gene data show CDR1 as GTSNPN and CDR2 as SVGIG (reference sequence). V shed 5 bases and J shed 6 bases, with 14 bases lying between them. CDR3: CAWGPGRSNSPLHF. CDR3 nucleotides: TGTGCCTGGGGCCCAGGGAGGAGTAATTCACCCCTCCACTTT.

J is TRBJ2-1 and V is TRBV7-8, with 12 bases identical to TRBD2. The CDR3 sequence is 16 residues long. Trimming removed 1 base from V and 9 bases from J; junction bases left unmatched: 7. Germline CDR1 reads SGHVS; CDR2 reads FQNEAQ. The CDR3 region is CASSLVASGGASEQFF. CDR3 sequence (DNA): TGTGCCAGCAGCTTAGTGGCTAGCGGGGGGGCAAGTGAGCAGTTCTTC.

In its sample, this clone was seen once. CDR3 in DNA: TGTGCCAGCAGCGCAGGGCGACAGGGCGGTGGAAAACTGTTTTTT. Translation: CASSAGRQGGGKLFF. The rearrangement uses TRBV9 and TRBJ1-4, with TRBD1 identical over 7 bases. V gave up 3 bases and J gave up 10 bases; unmatched junction bases: 12. This CDR3 has 15 residues. Germline-derived CDR1 and CDR2 are SGDLS and YYNGEE.

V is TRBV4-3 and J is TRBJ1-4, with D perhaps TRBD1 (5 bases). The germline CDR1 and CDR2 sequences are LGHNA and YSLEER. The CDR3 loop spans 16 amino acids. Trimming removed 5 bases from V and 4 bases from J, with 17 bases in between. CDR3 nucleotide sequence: TGCGCCAGCAGCAGGCTTAGGGGACTGAGTAATGAAAAACTGTTTTTT. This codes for CASSRLRGLSNEKLFF.

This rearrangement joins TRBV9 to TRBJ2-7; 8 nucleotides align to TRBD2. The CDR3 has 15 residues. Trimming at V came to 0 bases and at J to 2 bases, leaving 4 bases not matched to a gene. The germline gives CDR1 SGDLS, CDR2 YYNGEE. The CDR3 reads CASSVGAGGAYEQYF. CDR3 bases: TGTGCCAGCAGCGTAGGGGCGGGGGGCGCCTACGAGCAGTACTTC.